The entry below describes one T cell receptor (beta chain). cDNA came from approximately 0.5 to 1 ug RNA primed by random hexamers. In TCRdb, the immunoSEQ multiplex PCR reads were re-called with MiXCR into one record per CDR3 protein. In the table there are about 130,000 distinct CDR3 sequences, under 95% of which are singletons. CDR3 length: 14 amino acids. Germline V CDR1 and CDR2: WSHSY, SAAADI. The J segment lost 2 bases and the V segment lost 4 bases, leaving 4 bases of the junction unmatched. This specimen comes from a study of CD8 T cells in Susac syndrome. Negative isolation yielded CD4+ and CD8+ T cells, and FACS enriched TEMRA cells.

The chain has TRBV10-2 and TRBJ2-5, with 7 nucleotides matching TRBD2. Sequencing was carried out using CD8+ T cells from PBMCs. This clonotype originated in a human donor with multiple sclerosis. The CDR3 DNA is TGCGCCAGCAGTGCGCTAGCGGAACAAGAGACCCAGTACTTC. Translation gives CASSALAEQETQYF.